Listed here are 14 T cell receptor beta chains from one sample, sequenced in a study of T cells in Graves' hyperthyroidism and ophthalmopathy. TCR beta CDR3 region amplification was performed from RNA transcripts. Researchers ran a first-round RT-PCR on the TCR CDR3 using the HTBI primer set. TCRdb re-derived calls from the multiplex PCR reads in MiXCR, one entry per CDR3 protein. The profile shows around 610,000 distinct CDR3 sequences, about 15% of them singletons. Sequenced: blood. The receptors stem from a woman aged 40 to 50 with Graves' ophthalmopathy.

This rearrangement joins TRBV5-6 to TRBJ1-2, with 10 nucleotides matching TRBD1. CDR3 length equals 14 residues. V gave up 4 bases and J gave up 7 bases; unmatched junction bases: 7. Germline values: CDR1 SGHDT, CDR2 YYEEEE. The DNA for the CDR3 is TGTGCCAGCAGCCAGGGACAGGGGTTTGGTGGCTACACCTTC. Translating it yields CASSQGQGFGGYTF. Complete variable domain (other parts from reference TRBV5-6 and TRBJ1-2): DAGVTQSPTHLIKTRGQQVTLRCSPKSGHDTVSWYQQALGQGPQFIFQYYEEEERQRGNFPDRFSGHQFPNYSSELNVNALLLGDSALYLCASSQGQGFGGYTFGSGTRLTVV.

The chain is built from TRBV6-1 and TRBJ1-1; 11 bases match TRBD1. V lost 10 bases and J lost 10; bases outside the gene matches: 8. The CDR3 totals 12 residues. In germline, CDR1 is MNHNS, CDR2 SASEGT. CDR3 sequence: CATFSGTGGAFF. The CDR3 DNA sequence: TGTGCCACCTTCTCCGGGACAGGGGGAGCTTTCTTT.

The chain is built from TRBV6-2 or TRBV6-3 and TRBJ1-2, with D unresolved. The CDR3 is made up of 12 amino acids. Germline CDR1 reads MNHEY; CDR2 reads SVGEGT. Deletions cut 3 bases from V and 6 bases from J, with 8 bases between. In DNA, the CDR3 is TGTGCCAGCAGTTATAGTGCGAATGGCTACACCTTC. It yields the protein CASSYSANGYTF.

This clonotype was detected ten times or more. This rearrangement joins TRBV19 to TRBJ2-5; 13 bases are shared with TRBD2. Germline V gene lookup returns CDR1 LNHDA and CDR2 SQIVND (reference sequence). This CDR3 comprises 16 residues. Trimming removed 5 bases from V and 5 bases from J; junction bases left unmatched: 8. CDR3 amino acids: CASSAQTSGRSETQYF. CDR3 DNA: TGTGCCAGTAGTGCCCAGACTAGCGGGAGGAGCGAGACCCAGTACTTC.

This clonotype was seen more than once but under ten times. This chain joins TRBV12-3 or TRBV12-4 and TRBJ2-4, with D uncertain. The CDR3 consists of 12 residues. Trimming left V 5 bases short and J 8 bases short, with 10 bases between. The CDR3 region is CASSPFVDIQYF. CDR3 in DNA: TGTGCCAGCAGTCCCTTCGTGGACATTCAGTACTTC.

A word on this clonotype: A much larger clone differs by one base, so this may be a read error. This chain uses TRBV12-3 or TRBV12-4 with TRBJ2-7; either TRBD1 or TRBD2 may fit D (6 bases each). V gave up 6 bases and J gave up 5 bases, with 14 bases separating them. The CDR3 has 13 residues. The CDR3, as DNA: TGTGCCAGCAGCCGCCGGGGGCGACACGAGCAGTACTTC. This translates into CASSRRGRHEQYF.

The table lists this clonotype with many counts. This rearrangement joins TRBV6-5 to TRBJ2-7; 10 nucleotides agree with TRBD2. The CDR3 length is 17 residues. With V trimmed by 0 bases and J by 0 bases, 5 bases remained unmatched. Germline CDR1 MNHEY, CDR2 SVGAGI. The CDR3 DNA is TGTGCCAGCAGTTACTCGGGGACTAGCGCTAACTCCTACGAGCAGTACTTC. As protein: CASSYSGTSANSYEQYF.

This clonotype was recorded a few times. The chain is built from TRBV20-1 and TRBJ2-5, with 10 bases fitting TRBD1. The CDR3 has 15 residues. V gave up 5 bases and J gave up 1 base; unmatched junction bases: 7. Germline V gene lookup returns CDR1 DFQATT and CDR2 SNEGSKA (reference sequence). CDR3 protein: CSARSGTGAQETQYF. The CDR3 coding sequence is TGCAGTGCTCGATCGGGGACAGGGGCCCAAGAGACCCAGTACTTC.

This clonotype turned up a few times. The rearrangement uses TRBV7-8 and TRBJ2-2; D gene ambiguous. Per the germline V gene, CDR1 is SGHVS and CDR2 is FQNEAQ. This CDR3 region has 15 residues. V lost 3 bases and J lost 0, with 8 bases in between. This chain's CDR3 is CASSFIEPNTGELFF. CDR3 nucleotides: TGTGCCAGCAGCTTTATCGAACCGAACACCGGGGAGCTGTTTTTT.

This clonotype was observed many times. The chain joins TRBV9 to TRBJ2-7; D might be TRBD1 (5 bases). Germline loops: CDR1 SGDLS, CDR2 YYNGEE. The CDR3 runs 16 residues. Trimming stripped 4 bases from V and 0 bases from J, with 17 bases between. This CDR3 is CASSPSWGTPSYEQYF. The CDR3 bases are TGTGCCAGCAGCCCCTCATGGGGCACTCCCTCCTACGAGCAGTACTTC.

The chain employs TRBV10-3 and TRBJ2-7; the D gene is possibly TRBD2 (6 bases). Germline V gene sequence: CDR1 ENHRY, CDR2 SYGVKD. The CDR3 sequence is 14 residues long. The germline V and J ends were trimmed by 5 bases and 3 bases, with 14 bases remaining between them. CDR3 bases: TGTGCCATCAGTACCGATAGCGGAGACTACGAGCAGTACTTC. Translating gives CAISTDSGDYEQYF.

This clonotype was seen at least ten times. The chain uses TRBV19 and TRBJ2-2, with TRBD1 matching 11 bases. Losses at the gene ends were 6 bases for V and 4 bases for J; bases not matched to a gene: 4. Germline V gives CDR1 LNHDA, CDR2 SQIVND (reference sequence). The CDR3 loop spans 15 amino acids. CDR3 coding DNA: TGTGCCAGTAGATCCGGGACAGGGGGCACCGGGGAGCTGTTTTTT. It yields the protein CASRSGTGGTGELFF.

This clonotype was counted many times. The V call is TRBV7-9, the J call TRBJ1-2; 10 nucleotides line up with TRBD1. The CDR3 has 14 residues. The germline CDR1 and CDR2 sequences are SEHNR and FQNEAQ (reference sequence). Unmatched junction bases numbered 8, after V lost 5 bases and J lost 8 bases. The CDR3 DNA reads TGTGCCAGCAGCCGACAGGGGGCCTCGGACGGCTACACCTTC. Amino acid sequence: CASSRQGASDGYTF.

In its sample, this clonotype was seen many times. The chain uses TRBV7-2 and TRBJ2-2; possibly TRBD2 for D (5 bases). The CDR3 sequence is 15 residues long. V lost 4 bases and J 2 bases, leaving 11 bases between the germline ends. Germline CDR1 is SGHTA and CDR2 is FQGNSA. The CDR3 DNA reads TGTGCCAGCAGCTCCCGGACTGCAAACACCGGGGAGCTGTTTTTT. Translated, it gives CASSSRTANTGELFF.